This T cell receptor beta chain came from a study of blood T cell repertoires in COVID-19. Study-wide context: T cells, B-cell-depleted T cells, or PBMCs supplied cDNA or gDNA.

Trimming pared 0 bases from V and 5 bases from J, leaving 12 bases between. The CDR3 spans 15 residues. Germline loops: CDR1 SGHRS, CDR2 YFSETQ. Some clones are missing from TCRdb's copy, which holds only in-frame ones; the method was immunoSEQ multiplex PCR. This sample yields 120,000 to 150,000 clones, of which roughly 79% are seen a single time; 7% to 9% belongs to the top ten. V usage is TRBV5-1 and J usage is TRBJ2-4, with a tentative D call TRBD2 (5 bases). The origin of this receptor is a human donor with acute or convalescent COVID-19. The donor label of this sample is uncertain. The source material was peripheral blood. CDR3 nucleotide sequence: TGCGCCAGCAGCTTGGACGCGGGCAGTCAAAACATTCAGTACTTC. It codes for CASSLDAGSQNIQYF. The full variable domain, with the rest looked up from reference TRBV5-1 and TRBJ2-4, is KAGVTQTPRYLIKTRGQQVTLSCSPISGHRSVSWYQQTPGQGLQFLFEYFSETQRNKGNFPGRFSGRQFSNSRSEMNVSTLELGDSALYLCASSLDAGSQNIQYFGAGTRLSVL.